The 15 T cell receptor beta chains presented below share a single source sample, sequenced in a study of T cells in Graves' hyperthyroidism and ophthalmopathy. The TCR beta CDR3 regions underwent amplification using RNA transcripts as the source. Using the HTBI primer set, a first-round RT-PCR was run on the TCR CDR3. TCRdb passed the multiplex PCR reads through MiXCR, listing each CDR3 protein once. Of about 620,000 distinct CDR3 sequences listed, about 17% are singletons. Sequenced sample: blood. These receptors were taken from a woman aged 30 to 39 with Graves' hyperthyroidism.

The CDR3 DNA reads as TGTGCCAGCAGCTACTTTCCCAGCACAGATACGCAGTATTTT. It is translated as CASSYFPSTDTQYF. The chain joins TRBV5-8 to TRBJ2-3, with no clear D. The length of the CDR3 is 14 residues. V lost 3 bases and J lost 0, with 8 bases in between. Germline-derived CDR1 and CDR2 are SGHTS and YDEGEE.

The genes are TRBV19 and TRBJ1-4; no firm D call. Trimming took 10 bases from V and 0 from J, leaving 9 bases between them. Germline V lookup: CDR1 LNHDA, CDR2 SQIVND (reference sequence). CDR3 size: 13 residues. The CDR3 sequence is CATGRATNEKLFF. CDR3 nucleotides: TGTGCCACGGGGAGGGCAACTAATGAAAAACTGTTTTTT.

The rearrangement uses TRBV20-1 and TRBJ2-2; 8 bases match TRBD1. This CDR3 has 15 residues. The germline V gene has CDR1 DFQATT and CDR2 SNEGSKA (reference sequence). The ends lost 6 bases at V and 3 bases at J; junction bases unmatched: 9. Written as DNA, the CDR3 is TGCAGTGCCCCTAGACAGGGGTTCGACACCGGGGAGCTGTTTTTT. As protein: CSAPRQGFDTGELFF.

This clonotype was seen more than once but under ten times. The chain employs TRBV7-3 and TRBJ2-2; D gene uncertain. Trimming removed 5 bases at V and 4 bases at J, with 14 bases between. Germline V gene sequence: CDR1 SGHTA, CDR2 FQGTGA. This CDR3 has 15 residues. The CDR3 sequence is CASSPRSRGTGELFF. The CDR3 DNA follows: TGTGCCAGCAGCCCTAGGAGTCGCGGCACCGGGGAGCTGTTTTTT.

This clonotype has only a few counts. This rearrangement joins TRBV18 to TRBJ2-7; D remains ambiguous. From germline, CDR1 is KGHSH and CDR2 LQKENI. V lost 3 bases and J 3 bases, leaving 9 bases between the germline ends. CDR3 length equals 13 residues. Written as DNA, the CDR3 is TGTGCCAGCTCACCCTCAGCCCTCTACGAGCAGTACTTC. As protein: CASSPSALYEQYF.

In its sample, this clonotype was seen a few times. This chain joins TRBV2 and TRBJ2-1; D is perhaps TRBD1 (5 bases). The CDR3 consists of 15 residues. The germline V and J ends were trimmed by 0 bases and 5 bases, with 11 bases remaining between them. CDR1 and CDR2 (germline): SNHLY, FYNNEI. The CDR3 is CASSEAPGSDNEQFF. The CDR3 DNA reads as TGTGCCAGCAGTGAAGCGCCAGGGTCCGACAATGAGCAGTTCTTC.

A few counts support this clonotype. The chain has TRBV5-5 and TRBJ2-5; 11 bases fit TRBD2. Germline trimming cut 4 bases from V and 5 bases from J; bases unmatched to any gene: 4. The length of the CDR3 is 14 residues. The germline V gene encodes CDR1 SGHKS and CDR2 YYEKEE (reference sequence). The CDR3 coding sequence is TGTGCCAGCAGCAATAGCGGGAGGGTGGAGACCCAGTACTTC. Translation gives CASSNSGRVETQYF.

Comments on this clonotype: Just one base apart from a much larger clone, this may be a read error. J is TRBJ2-1 and V is TRBV20-1; D is perhaps TRBD2 (6 bases). The end of the DNA aligns better with TRBJ2-7, so the J call may be wrong. Per germline, CDR1 DFQATT and CDR2 SNEGSKA (reference sequence). There are 14 residues in the CDR3. The DNA for the CDR3 is TGCAGTGCTAGACCGCGGGACTCCTACAATGAGCAGTACTTC. Translating gives CSARPRDSYNEQYF.

This clonotype has at least ten counts. The V call is TRBV7-6, the J call TRBJ2-1; TRBD2 aligns across 8 bases. V dropped 6 bases and J dropped 3; count of bases not matched to a gene: 7. CDR3 length: 15 residues. CDR1 and CDR2 from the germline V gene are SGHVS and FNYEAQ. The CDR3 protein is CASRRTTSDYNEQFF. CDR3 nucleotide sequence: TGTGCCAGCAGACGAACGACTAGCGACTACAATGAGCAGTTCTTC.

This clonotype has just a few counts. This chain's CDR3 is CASSLGDNYNEQFF. The CDR3 DNA sequence: TGCGCCAGCAGCTTGGGGGACAATTACAATGAGCAGTTCTTC. V and J are TRBV5-1 and TRBJ2-1; the D gene is possibly TRBD1 (6 bases). The germline V gene encodes CDR1 SGHRS and CDR2 YFSETQ. The CDR3 totals 14 residues. Trimming took 0 bases from V and 4 from J, leaving 8 bases between them.

The table lists this clonotype with a few counts. The rearrangement joins TRBV3-1 to TRBJ2-7; no clear D gene. V lost 2 bases, J lost 0 bases, and 8 bases lay in between. The CDR3 loop spans 14 amino acids. The germline V gene has CDR1 LGHDT and CDR2 YNNKEL (reference sequence). CDR3 protein: CASSQTYSSYEQYF. In DNA form, the CDR3 reads TGTGCCAGCAGCCAAACGTACTCCTCCTACGAGCAGTACTTC.

This clonotype was counted a single time. The chain joins TRBV19 to TRBJ2-2; D not resolved. This CDR3 contains 12 residues. Germline V gives CDR1 LNHDA, CDR2 SQIVND (reference sequence). V dropped 10 bases and J dropped 4 bases, with 10 bases sitting between them. The CDR3 DNA sequence: TGTGCCACTCTAAACCCCACCGGGGAGCTGTTTTTT. As protein: CATLNPTGELFF. Variable domain in full (rest from reference TRBV19 and TRBJ2-2): DGGITQSPKYLFRKEGQNVTLSCEQNLNHDAMYWYRQDPGQGLRLIYYSQIVNDFQKGDIAEGYSVSREKKESFPLTVTSAQKNPTAFYLCATLNPTGELFFGEGSRLTVL.

Ten or more counts support this clonotype. This chain links TRBV7-9 with TRBJ2-1; 8 bases align to TRBD2. Germline CDR1 is SEHNR and CDR2 is FQNEAQ (reference sequence). The CDR3 covers 15 residues. V was clipped by 2 bases and J by 12 bases; unmatched bases: 12. CDR3 residues: CASSLPSGGLGAQFF. The CDR3 DNA follows: TGTGCCAGCAGCTTACCAAGCGGGGGACTAGGTGCGCAGTTCTTC.

This clonotype was picked up many times. CDR3 loop: CASARELRPYEQYF. The CDR3 DNA is TGTGCCAGCGCCCGGGAACTGAGACCTTACGAGCAGTACTTC. This chain connects TRBV28 to TRBJ2-7; possible D gene TRBD2, 5 bases. The CDR3 length is 14 residues. The germline V gene has CDR1 MDHEN and CDR2 SYDVKM. Trimming shortened V by 8 bases and J by 4 bases, and 18 bases separated the two germline ends.

This clonotype was observed many times. The CDR3 DNA is TGTGCCAGCAGCTTGTTCATGGGCGTGAACACTGAAGCTTTCTTT. Amino acid sequence: CASSLFMGVNTEAFF. J is TRBJ1-1 and V is TRBV11-2; D ambiguous. The length of the CDR3 is 15 residues. Trimming left V 3 bases short and J 0 bases short, with 11 bases between. From germline, CDR1 is SGHAT and CDR2 FQNNGV.